The clone carrying this T cell receptor beta chain has just a few counts. Unique molecular identifiers featured in how the TCRbeta library was prepared. MiXCR, run by TCRdb on the PCR reads, gives a single entry per CDR3 protein. The sample carries 90,000 to 120,000 distinct CDR3 sequences, approximately 6% recorded once. The V gene's germline CDR1 is DFQATT and CDR2 SNEGSKA (reference sequence). V was shortened by 5 bases and J by 0 bases, with 15 bases between the two germline ends. The CDR3 runs 15 residues. The entry originates in a study of T-cell reconstitution after alpha-beta-depleted transplantation in children.

The source of this sequence is a male patient between 2 and 15 years old who had a stem cell transplant for acute lymphoblastic leukemia, so the T cells may come from the graft donor. Sample: PBMCs, mostly from graft donor cells, taken 360 days after TCRalphabeta/CD19-depleted stem cell transplant. V gene TRBV20-1 combines with J gene TRBJ2-3, with D tentatively TRBD1 or TRBD2 (5 bases each). CDR3 region: CSAGTRVPSTDTQYF. The CDR3 nucleotides are TGCAGTGCTGGGACCCGGGTCCCTAGCACAGATACGCAGTATTTT.